This T cell receptor (beta chain) comes out of a study of breast tumors, draining lymph nodes, adjacent tissues. This clonotype was recorded at least ten times. Its antigen remains unknown. One entry per CDR3 protein, called by TCRdb with MiXCR from the multiplex PCR reads. Of some 100,000 distinct CDR3 sequences in the sample, less than 25% were seen once. With 5 bases clipped from V and 6 bases from J, the junction kept 8 bases outside the gene matches. The germline V gene has CDR1 SGHTA and CDR2 FQGNSA. CDR3 size: 14 residues. Breast cancer patients provided tissue from their axillary draining lymph nodes. Study-wide points: Compared with basal-like, luminal-like tumors shared significantly more repertoire with nontumor tissue. Compared with lymph nodes, tumors were less diverse; compared with nontumor tissue, more. Findings are consistent with lymph node origin and intratumoral expansion of most tumor T cells.

J is TRBJ1-2 and V is TRBV7-2; 8 bases match TRBD1. Sequencing used axillary lymph node tissue. The receptor was isolated from a female donor with breast cancer. Some clones in this sample may be carry-over from other donors' samples. The CDR3 DNA reads TGTGCCAGCAGCCCGAGACAGGGGAGGGATGGCTACACCTTC. Its translation is CASSPRQGRDGYTF.